Below, 12 T cell receptor beta chains from the same sample are listed, as sequenced in a study of graft-versus-host responses after intestinal transplantation. Time point reported: postoperative day 105 after intestinal transplantation (dayNNNN = postoperative day). The repertoire was sequenced with immunoSEQ multiplex PCR; TCRdb's copy has only in-frame clones and lacks some. The table includes more than 9,500 clones, roughly nine tenths detected once. The sequencing used PBMCs, collected 105 days after intestinal transplantation. These receptors were collected from a human patient who received an intestinal transplant, so some T cells may come from the graft donor.

J is TRBJ2-5 and V is TRBV9; 15 bases map to TRBD2. The V segment lost 4 bases and the J segment 4 bases; nucleotides outside the gene matches: 5. This CDR3 region has 16 residues. Germline lookup yields CDR1 SGDLS and CDR2 YYNGEE. In DNA, the CDR3 is TGTGCCAGCAGCCCGCGGGGACTAGCGGGAGGAGAGACCCAGTACTTC. Encoded protein: CASSPRGLAGGETQYF.

The DNA of the CDR3 is TGTGCCAGCAGTTTATCCGGGACTAGCGACAACGAGCAGTACTTC. Translation: CASSLSGTSDNEQYF. The chain has TRBV27 and TRBJ2-7; 10 nucleotides match TRBD2. The V gene's germline CDR1 is MNHEY and CDR2 SMNVEV (reference sequence). CDR3 length equals 15 residues. V was clipped by 0 bases and J by 5 bases; unmatched bases: 4.

The CDR3, as DNA: TGTGCCAGTAGTATCGGGACGGATGTATATTCCTCCCTATACAATGAGCAGTTCTTC. Translation: CASSIGTDVYSSLYNEQFF. J is TRBJ2-1 and V is TRBV19; D may be TRBD1 or TRBD2 (5 bases each). Trimming took 3 bases from V and 4 from J, leaving 25 bases between them. The CDR3 has 19 residues. Per germline, CDR1 LNHDA and CDR2 SQIVND (reference sequence).

The V and J genes are TRBV29-1 and TRBJ2-7; TRBD2 is a possible D gene (7 bases). This CDR3 has 12 amino acids. Germline V lookup: CDR1 SQVTM, CDR2 ANQGSEA. V lost 7 bases to trimming and J lost 2 bases, with 12 bases between them. CDR3 residues: CSGEGQAYEQYF. The DNA for the CDR3 is TGCAGCGGGGAGGGACAAGCCTACGAGCAGTACTTC.

The chain couples TRBV5-1 to TRBJ2-7, with D unresolved. The CDR3 is 13 amino acids. Trimming took off 5 bases at V and 0 bases at J, with 9 bases between the two ends. Germline CDR1 reads SGHRS; CDR2 reads YFSETQ. The CDR3: CASRTEISYEQYF. The CDR3 DNA is TGCGCCAGCAGGACTGAGATCTCCTACGAGCAGTACTTC.

This rearrangement joins TRBV4-2 to TRBJ1-1; possibly TRBD1 for D (5 bases). V lost 1 base to trimming and J lost 2 bases, with 17 bases between them. CDR1 and CDR2 (germline): LGHNA, YNFKEQ. The CDR3 loop spans 17 amino acids. CDR3 in amino acids: CASSQGNVGPVNTEAFF. In nucleotides, the CDR3 is TGTGCCAGCAGCCAAGGTAATGTGGGGCCGGTTAACACTGAAGCTTTCTTT.

The rearrangement links TRBV7-2 to TRBJ2-5; D call uncertain. V was cut by 2 bases and J by 1 base, with 11 bases left in between. CDR1 is SGHTA and CDR2 is FQGNSA in the germline V gene. The CDR3 has 15 residues. The CDR3 DNA reads TGTGCCAGCAGCTTAATCCGGGTTGGCCAAGAGACCCAGTACTTC. This sequence encodes CASSLIRVGQETQYF.

This clone was seen a few times. V gene TRBV5-1 combines with J gene TRBJ2-1, with D unresolved. The V and J ends lost 4 bases and 9 bases respectively, with 26 bases between them. Germline loops: CDR1 SGHRS, CDR2 YFSETQ. The length of the CDR3 is 17 residues. The CDR3 coding sequence is TGCGCCAGCAGCGACCCGGGCCGAGGTGTGGGTGTGGGTGAGCAGTTCTTC. It translates to CASSDPGRGVGVGEQFF.

The CDR3: CASRHVTGSSNQPQHF. Written as DNA, the CDR3 is TGTGCCAGCAGGCACGTAACAGGGAGTAGCAATCAGCCCCAGCATTTT. The chain is built from TRBV6-6 and TRBJ1-5; TRBD1 might be the D (6 bases). There are 16 residues in the CDR3. CDR1 and CDR2 (germline): MNHNY, SVGAGI (reference sequence). Trimming shortened V by 6 bases and J by 0 bases, and 15 bases separated the two germline ends.

This chain links TRBV4-1 with TRBJ2-7; D is uncertain. V lost 1 base, J lost 3 bases, and 10 bases lay in between. CDR3 length equals 14 residues. Germline assignment: CDR1 MGHRA and CDR2 YSYEKL. The CDR3 nucleotides read TGCGCCAGCAGCCAAGGGTCTGGCCACTACGAGCAGTACTTC. This encodes CASSQGSGHYEQYF.

The chain carries TRBV7-6 and TRBJ2-7, with a possible D match to TRBD2 (5 bases). The CDR3 extends over 13 amino acids. Trimming pared 4 bases from V and 4 bases from J, leaving 11 bases between. CDR1 is SGHVS and CDR2 is FNYEAQ in the germline V gene. The CDR3 DNA sequence: TGTGCCAGCAGCTGGGGTGGGAGATACGAGCAGTACTTC. This encodes CASSWGGRYEQYF.

Regarding this clone: Other DNA sequences within the sample encode an identical CDR3. This chain connects TRBV5-5 to TRBJ1-5; D gene ambiguous. Germline CDR1 is SGHKS and CDR2 is YYEKEE (reference sequence). The CDR3 length is 14 residues. V shed 1 base and J shed 5 bases, with 10 bases lying between them. The CDR3 sequence: CASSLFTVDQPQHF. CDR3 DNA: TGTGCCAGCAGCTTGTTCACAGTTGATCAGCCCCAGCATTTT.